The TCR beta chain described here comes from a study of shared clonotypes between healthy human individuals. An even split of each subset's genomic DNA across several immunoSEQ plates was performed. The method was immunoSEQ multiplex PCR; TCRdb's version includes in-frame clones alone and lacks a portion of them. The sample comprises 950,000 to 1,100,000 clones, around 78% of which are singletons, and 0.6% to 0.75% rests with the top ten. This clone has just a few counts. As yet, its antigen is unknown. Study-wide points: Clonotypes shared by all four donors outscored non-shared clonotypes in generation probability. Of the naive CD4 clonotypes, around 4.9% were shared across a few donors.

The CDR3 covers 13 residues. Germline CDR1 MGHDK, CDR2 SYGVNS. The V end was cut by 5 bases, the J end by 5 bases, with 13 bases between. Sequenced material: memory CD4+ T cells from PBMCs. Subset here: CD45RA-negative fraction. The chain joins TRBV25-1 to TRBJ2-7; D perhaps matches TRBD2 (5 bases). The origin of this receptor is a man in his late teens or twenties in good health. Some clones in this sample may be carry-over from other donors' samples. The CDR3 DNA reads as TGTGCCAGCAGTAATCGGGGTCCGGACGAGCAGTACTTC. Translation: CASSNRGPDEQYF.